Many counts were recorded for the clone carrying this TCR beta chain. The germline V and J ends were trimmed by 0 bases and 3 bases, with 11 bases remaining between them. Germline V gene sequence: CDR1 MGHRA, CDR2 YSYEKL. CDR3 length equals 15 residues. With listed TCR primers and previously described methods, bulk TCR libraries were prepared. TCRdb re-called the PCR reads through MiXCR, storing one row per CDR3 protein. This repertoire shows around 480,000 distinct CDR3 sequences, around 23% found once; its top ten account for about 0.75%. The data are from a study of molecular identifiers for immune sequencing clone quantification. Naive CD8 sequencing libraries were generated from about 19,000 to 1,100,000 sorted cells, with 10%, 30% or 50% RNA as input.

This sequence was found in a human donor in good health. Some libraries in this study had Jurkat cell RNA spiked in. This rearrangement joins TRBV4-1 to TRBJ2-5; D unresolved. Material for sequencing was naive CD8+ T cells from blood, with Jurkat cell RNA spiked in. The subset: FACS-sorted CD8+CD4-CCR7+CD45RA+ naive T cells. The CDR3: CASSQDLTPKETQYF. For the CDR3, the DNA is TGCGCCAGCAGCCAAGACCTGACTCCTAAAGAGACCCAGTACTTC.